The next 11 T cell receptor beta chains were all read from a single sample in a study of regulatory T cells in long-lasting Graves disease. Relying on iRepertoire HTBI primers and Arm-PCR of CDR3 regions, the team built TCR beta libraries. TCRdb itself ran the multiplex PCR reads through MiXCR, one entry per CDR3 protein. The table shows fewer than 600,000 distinct CDR3 sequences, with around a fifth occurring only once. The time point was: persistent/refractory GD, antithyroid drugs over 5 years with positive TRAb. PBMCs provided the RNA from which the TCR library was made. Sample: peripheral blood mononuclear cells (PBMCs), taken when the disease was refractory, from a patient treated with antithyroid drugs. Receptors originate from a female donor with Graves disease.

This clonotype appeared many times. The CDR3 bases are TGTGCCAGCTCGACAGGGGGTTACGAAAAACTGTTTTTT. Translating gives CASSTGGYEKLFF. The chain has TRBV28 and TRBJ1-4, with TRBD1 identical over 9 bases. The CDR3 runs to 13 residues. Per germline, CDR1 MDHEN and CDR2 SYDVKM. The ends lost 8 bases at V and 8 bases at J; junction bases unmatched: 6.

This clonotype came up a few times. The V and J genes are TRBV20-1 and TRBJ2-7, with 10 bases aligning to TRBD1. With 4 bases clipped from V and 7 bases from J, the junction kept 10 bases outside the gene matches. The CDR3 contains 14 residues. Germline-derived CDR1 and CDR2 are DFQATT and SNEGSKA (reference sequence). CDR3 DNA: TGCAGTGCTACCCCCCGGGACAGGGGAGAAGAGCAGTACTTC. The encoded protein is CSATPRDRGEEQYF.

This chain uses TRBV28 with TRBJ2-7; 7 bases line up with TRBD2. This CDR3 spans 14 amino acids. V shed 4 bases and J 3 bases; nucleotides not matched to a gene: 6. Germline V gene sequence: CDR1 MDHEN, CDR2 SYDVKM. CDR3 nucleotides: TGTGCCAGCAGTTCCCCCGGACTAGACTACGAGCAGTACTTC. This translates into CASSSPGLDYEQYF.

This clonotype was detected only once. The chain couples TRBV6-4 to TRBJ2-7; 7 bases agree with TRBD1. Trimming removed 8 bases from V and 9 bases from J; junction bases left unmatched: 22. Germline V lookup: CDR1 MRHNA, CDR2 SNTAGT. This CDR3 contains 16 residues. CDR3 amino acids: CASPPRGHSELRRQYF. DNA for the CDR3: TGTGCCAGCCCTCCGAGGGGGCACTCTGAGCTACGAAGGCAGTACTTC.

The V and J genes are TRBV25-1 and TRBJ1-2; D ambiguous. This CDR3 is 15 amino acids long. Germline V gives CDR1 MGHDK, CDR2 SYGVNS. V lost 9 bases and J 2 bases, leaving 19 bases between the germline ends. The CDR3, as DNA: TGTGCCAGTCTCGGGCCGAGCCTTGGCAACTATGGCTACACCTTC. This codes for CASLGPSLGNYGYTF.

The CDR3 DNA reads TGCAGCGTTAAAGGGACTAGCGGGAGGCCGGGGGAGCAGTACTTC. It yields the protein CSVKGTSGRPGEQYF. The chain recombines TRBV29-1 with TRBJ2-7; 15 bases are a match to TRBD2. The J segment lost 7 bases and the V segment lost 5 bases, leaving 9 bases of the junction unmatched. This CDR3 is 15 amino acids long. The germline gives CDR1 SQVTM, CDR2 ANQGSEA.

This clonotype was detected only once. The CDR3 reads CASSYLAGVETQYF. The CDR3 nucleotides read TGTGCCAGCAGTTACTTGGCAGGGGTAGAGACCCAGTACTTC. The chain combines TRBV6-5 with TRBJ2-5; possibly TRBD1 for D (6 bases). Trimming removed 1 base from V and 4 bases from J, with 10 bases in between. Germline V gene lookup returns CDR1 MNHEY and CDR2 SVGAGI. CDR3 length: 14 residues.

This clonotype came up a few times. The chain is built from TRBV19 and TRBJ1-1; tentatively, D is TRBD1 (6 bases). Germline V gives CDR1 LNHDA, CDR2 SQIVND (reference sequence). Trimming took 7 bases from V and 5 from J, leaving 17 bases between them. CDR3 length: 14 residues. The CDR3 coding sequence is TGTGCCAGTACCGAAACAGGGAAGTGGACTGAAGCTTTCTTT. This encodes CASTETGKWTEAFF. Full variable domain (missing parts from reference TRBV19 and TRBJ1-1): DGGITQSPKYLFRKEGQNVTLSCEQNLNHDAMYWYRQDPGQGLRLIYYSQIVNDFQKGDIAEGYSVSREKKESFPLTVTSAQKNPTAFYLCASTETGKWTEAFFGQGTRLTVV.

V gene TRBV9 combines with J gene TRBJ1-1, with D perhaps TRBD1 (5 bases). In germline, CDR1 is SGDLS, CDR2 YYNGEE. The CDR3 spans 13 residues. V was cut by 4 bases and J by 6 bases, with 13 bases left in between. CDR3 amino acids: CASSPRGDSEAFF. In nucleotides, the CDR3 is TGTGCCAGCAGCCCAAGGGGAGACTCTGAAGCTTTCTTT.

Ten or more counts support this clonotype. V gene TRBV7-8 combines with J gene TRBJ1-2; the D is unclear. The germline V gene has CDR1 SGHVS and CDR2 FQNEAQ. The CDR3 totals 17 residues. V was shortened by 2 bases and J by 4 bases, with 20 bases between the two germline ends. CDR3 sequence: CASSLPGGGVTFYGYTF. In nucleotides, the CDR3 is TGTGCCAGCAGCTTACCGGGAGGCGGGGTTACATTCTATGGCTACACCTTC.

The table lists this clonotype with many counts. This sequence joins TRBV2 and TRBJ2-7; D possibly corresponds to TRBD1 (7 bases). The CDR3 is 14 amino acids. Trimming pared 8 bases from V and 3 bases from J, leaving 17 bases between. The germline gives CDR1 SNHLY, CDR2 FYNNEI. The DNA of the CDR3 is TGTGCCAGCGCAATAGACAGGGACTTCTACGAGCAGTACTTC. It yields the protein CASAIDRDFYEQYF.